The subject of this entry is one T cell receptor beta chain. As yet, its antigen is unknown. Compared with germline, one end of the junction differs, possibly owing to a read error. Patients in the hyperthyroidism group, adults aged 18 to 65, were newly diagnosed, under 2 months' duration. This specimen comes from a study of Graves' ophthalmopathy and Graves' hyperthyroidism. Study-wide background: Hyperthyroidism qualified as stable when ophthalmopathy did not develop within 18 months of follow-up. Study-wide points: Appearing in blood as well were most expanded thyroid clonotypes above 0.001 frequency. Using 13 signatures, a model distinguished ophthalmopathy from stable hyperthyroidism, reaching roughly 90% sensitivity and 81.08% specificity.

As the template, RNA transcripts were used to amplify TCR beta CDR3 regions. HTBI primers were used in a first-round RT-PCR, which preceded a second-round multiplex PCR. A single record per CDR3 protein comes from TCRdb applying MiXCR to the multiplex PCR reads. The sample lists over a million distinct CDR3 sequences, about 38% occurring once. The receptor comes from an adult man with Graves' hyperthyroidism. Sequencing was performed on peripheral blood or thyroid tissue (not recorded which).

This CDR3 reads CASSLGRYGQYF. The DNA of the CDR3 is TGTGCCAGCAGCCTCGGGCGCTACGGGCAGTACTTC. The chain employs TRBV7-8 and TRBJ2-7; unclear D gene. This CDR3 comprises 12 residues. Germline V lookup: CDR1 SGHVS, CDR2 FQNEAQ.